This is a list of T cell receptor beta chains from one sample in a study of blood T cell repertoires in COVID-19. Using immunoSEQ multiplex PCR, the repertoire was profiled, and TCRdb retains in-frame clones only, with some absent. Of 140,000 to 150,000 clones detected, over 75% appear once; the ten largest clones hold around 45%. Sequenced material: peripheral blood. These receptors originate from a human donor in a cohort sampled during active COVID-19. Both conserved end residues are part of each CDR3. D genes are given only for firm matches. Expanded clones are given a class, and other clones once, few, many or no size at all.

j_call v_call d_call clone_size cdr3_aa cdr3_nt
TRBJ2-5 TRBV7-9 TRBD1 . CASTTGVTETQYF TGTGCCAGCACCACAGGGGTCACTGAGACCCAGTACTTC
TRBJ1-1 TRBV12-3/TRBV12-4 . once CASRSTGLTEAFF TGTGCCAGCAGATCAACAGGGTTGACTGAAGCTTTCTTT
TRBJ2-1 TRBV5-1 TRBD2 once CASSAGTKEPNEQFF TGCGCCAGCAGCGCCGGGACTAAAGAACCCAATGAGCAGTTCTTC
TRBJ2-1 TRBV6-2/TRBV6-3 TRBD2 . CASSPRLAGGVNEQFF TGTGCCAGCAGTCCCCGACTAGCGGGGGGAGTGAATGAGCAGTTCTTC
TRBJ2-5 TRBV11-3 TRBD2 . CASSLSTSGPETQYF TGTGCCAGCAGCTTATCGACTAGCGGTCCGGAGACCCAGTACTTC
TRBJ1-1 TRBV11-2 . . CASSLTIRGAPEAFF TGTGCCAGCAGCCTTACGATTCGGGGTGCCCCTGAAGCTTTCTTT
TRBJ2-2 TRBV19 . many CASSIVGGTKNTGELFF TGTGCCAGTAGTATAGTAGGGGGGACTAAAAACACCGGGGAGCTGTTTTTT
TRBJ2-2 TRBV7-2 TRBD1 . CASSWDRGSTGELFF TGTGCCAGCAGCTGGGACAGGGGATCCACCGGGGAGCTGTTTTTT
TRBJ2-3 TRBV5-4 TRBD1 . CASSVGTATDTQYF TGTGCCAGCAGCGTAGGGACAGCCACAGATACGCAGTATTTT
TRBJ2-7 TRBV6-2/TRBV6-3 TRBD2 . CASSYSKGLAGPLRTYEQYF TGTGCCAGCAGTTACTCGAAGGGACTAGCGGGCCCCCTTCGGACCTACGAGCAGTACTTC
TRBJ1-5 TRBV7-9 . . CASSSSSNQPQHF TGTGCCAGCAGCTCCAGTAGCAATCAGCCCCAGCATTTT
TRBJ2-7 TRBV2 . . CASSAVLGYTGEQYF TGTGCCAGCAGCGCCGTTCTTGGGTACACGGGCGAGCAGTACTTC
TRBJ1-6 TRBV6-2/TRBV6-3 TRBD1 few CASSNRQGISPLHF TGTGCCAGCAGCAACAGACAGGGAATTTCACCCCTCCACTTT
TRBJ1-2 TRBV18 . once CASSPRRIGGANYGYTF TGTGCCAGCTCACCGCGTCGAATAGGGGGGGCGAACTATGGCTACACCTTC
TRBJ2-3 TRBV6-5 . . CASSYKWTDSTDTQYF TGTGCCAGCAGTTATAAGTGGACAGATAGCACAGATACGCAGTATTTT
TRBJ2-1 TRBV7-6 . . CASSPSRQNYNEQFF TGTGCCAGCAGCCCCTCCCGACAGAACTACAATGAGCAGTTCTTC
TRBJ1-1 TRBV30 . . CAWSVGGDGTEAFF TGTGCCTGGAGTGTAGGAGGGGACGGCACTGAAGCTTTCTTT
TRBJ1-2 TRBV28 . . CASSPPGQVYYGYTF TGTGCCAGCAGTCCCCCCGGACAAGTCTACTATGGCTACACCTTC
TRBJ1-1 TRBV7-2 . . CASSLGRLNTEAFF TGTGCCAGCAGCTTAGGCAGGTTGAACACTGAAGCTTTCTTT
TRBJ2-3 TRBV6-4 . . CASRRLEHSTDTQYF TGTGCCAGCAGGAGACTAGAACATAGCACAGATACGCAGTATTTT
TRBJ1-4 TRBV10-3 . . CAIRDRTNEKLFF TGTGCCATCAGGGACAGAACTAATGAAAAACTGTTTTTT
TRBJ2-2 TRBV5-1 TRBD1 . CASSSMTGPRTGELFF TGCGCCAGCAGCTCAATGACAGGGCCGAGGACCGGGGAGCTGTTTTTT
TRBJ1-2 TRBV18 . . CASSPRQGGGYTF TGTGCCAGCTCGCCCAGGCAGGGAGGAGGCTACACCTTC
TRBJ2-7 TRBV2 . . CASSVRGGLSEQYF TGTGCCAGCAGTGTGAGGGGAGGATTATCCGAGCAGTACTTC
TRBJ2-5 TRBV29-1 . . CSAAHYQETQYF TGCAGCGCTGCCCACTACCAAGAGACCCAGTACTTC
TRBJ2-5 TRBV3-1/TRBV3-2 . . CASSHITQYQETQYF TGTGCCAGCAGCCATATAACCCAGTACCAAGAGACCCAGTACTTC
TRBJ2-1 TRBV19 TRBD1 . CASSGQGALDEQFF TGTGCCAGTAGCGGACAGGGGGCACTCGATGAGCAGTTCTTC
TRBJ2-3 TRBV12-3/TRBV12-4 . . CASGDSTDTQYF TGTGCCAGCGGAGACAGCACAGATACGCAGTATTTT
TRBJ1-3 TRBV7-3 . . CASSRDFSGNTIYF TGTGCCAGCAGCCGCGACTTCTCTGGAAACACCATATATTTT
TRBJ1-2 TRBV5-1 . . CASSLEGLSYTF TGCGCCAGCAGCTTGGAGGGGTTGAGCTACACCTTC
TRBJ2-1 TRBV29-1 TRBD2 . CSVGGTSVYNEQFF TGCAGCGTTGGTGGGACTAGCGTATACAATGAGCAGTTCTTC
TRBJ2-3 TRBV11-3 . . CASSTTGVTDTQYF TGTGCCAGCAGCACGACGGGGGTAACAGATACGCAGTATTTT
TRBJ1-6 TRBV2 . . CASSRLQTNVNSPLHF TGTGCCAGCAGTCGCCTACAGACCAACGTTAATTCACCCCTCCACTTT
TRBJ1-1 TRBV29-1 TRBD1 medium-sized CSVGETGGTNTEAFF TGCAGCGTTGGAGAAACAGGGGGCACGAACACTGAAGCTTTCTTT
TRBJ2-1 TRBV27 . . CASSLSATRQINNEQFF TGTGCCAGCAGTTTATCGGCAACCAGACAGATTAACAATGAGCAGTTCTTC
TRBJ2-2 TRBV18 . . CASSTGTPNTGELFF TGTGCCAGCTCGACCGGGACACCAAACACCGGGGAGCTGTTTTTT
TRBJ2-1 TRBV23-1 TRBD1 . CASRLSTGGEQFF TGCGCCAGCAGACTATCGACAGGGGGTGAGCAGTTCTTC
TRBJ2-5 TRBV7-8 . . CASSLAGIVKTQYF TGTGCCAGCAGCTTAGCCGGTATTGTAAAGACCCAGTACTTC
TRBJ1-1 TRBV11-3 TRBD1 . CASSGGQVNTEAFF TGTGCCAGCAGCGGGGGACAGGTCAACACTGAAGCTTTCTTT
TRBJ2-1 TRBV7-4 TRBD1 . CASSSGYRGYNEQFF TGTGCCAGCAGCTCAGGATACAGGGGGTACAATGAGCAGTTCTTC
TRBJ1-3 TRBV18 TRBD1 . CASSPGQGASGNTIYF TGTGCCAGCTCGCCGGGACAGGGGGCGTCTGGAAACACCATATATTTT
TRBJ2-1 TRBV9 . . CASSGGGGGKNEQFF TGTGCCAGCAGTGGAGGGGGCGGCGGGAAGAATGAGCAGTTCTTC